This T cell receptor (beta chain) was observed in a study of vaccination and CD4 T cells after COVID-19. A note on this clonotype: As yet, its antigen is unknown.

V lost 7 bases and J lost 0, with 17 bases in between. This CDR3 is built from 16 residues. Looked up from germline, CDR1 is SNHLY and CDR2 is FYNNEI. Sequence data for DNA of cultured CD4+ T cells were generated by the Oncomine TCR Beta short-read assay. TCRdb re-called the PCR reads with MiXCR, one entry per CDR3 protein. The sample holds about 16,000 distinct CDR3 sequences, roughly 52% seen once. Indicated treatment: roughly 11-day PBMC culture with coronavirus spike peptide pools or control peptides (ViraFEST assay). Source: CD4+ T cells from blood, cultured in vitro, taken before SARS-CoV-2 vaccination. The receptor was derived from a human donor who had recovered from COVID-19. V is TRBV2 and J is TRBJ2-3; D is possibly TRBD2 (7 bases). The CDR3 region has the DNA TGTGCCAGCACGGGGACGGGGGGCGACAGCACAGATACGCAGTATTTT. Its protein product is CASTGTGGDSTDTQYF.